Included here is one T cell receptor beta chain sequence, with context. This sample is drawn from a study of siplizumab effects on memory and regulatory T cells. Clones were read by immunoSEQ multiplex PCR, and TCRdb kept only the in-frame ones, dropping some. The data contain 100,000 or so clones, about 94% of them singletons. This CDR3 spans 17 amino acids. Germline CDR1 reads MGHRA; CDR2 reads YSYEKL. The V and J ends lost 4 bases and 0 bases, in that order; junction bases with no gene match: 10. The V and J genes are TRBV4-1 and TRBJ2-7; TRBD2 aligns across 9 bases. The sample consisted of non-Treg CD4+ T cells sorted from blood. The source is a human donor in good health. The DNA for the CDR3 is TGCGCCAGCAGCCCCACCTGGCTAGCGGGGCGCTCCTACGAGCAGTACTTC. This translates into CASSPTWLAGRSYEQYF.